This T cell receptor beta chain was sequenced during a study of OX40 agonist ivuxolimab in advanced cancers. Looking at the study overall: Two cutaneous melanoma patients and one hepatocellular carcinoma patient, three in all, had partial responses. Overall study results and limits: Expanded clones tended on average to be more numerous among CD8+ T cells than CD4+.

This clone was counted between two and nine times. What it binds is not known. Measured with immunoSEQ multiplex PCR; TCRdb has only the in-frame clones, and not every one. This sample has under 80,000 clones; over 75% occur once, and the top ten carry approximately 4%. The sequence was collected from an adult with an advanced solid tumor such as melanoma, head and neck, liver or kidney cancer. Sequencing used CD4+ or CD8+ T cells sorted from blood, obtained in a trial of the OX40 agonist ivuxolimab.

The CDR3 DNA follows: TGTGCCAGCAGCCCCCGGGACAGATCCTATGGCTACACCTTC. Translated: CASSPRDRSYGYTF. The rearrangement uses TRBV6-1 and TRBJ1-2; 7 bases agree with TRBD1. The V gene's germline CDR1 is MNHNS and CDR2 SASEGT. This CDR3 is built from 14 residues. V gave up 6 bases and J gave up 4 bases; unmatched junction bases: 8.